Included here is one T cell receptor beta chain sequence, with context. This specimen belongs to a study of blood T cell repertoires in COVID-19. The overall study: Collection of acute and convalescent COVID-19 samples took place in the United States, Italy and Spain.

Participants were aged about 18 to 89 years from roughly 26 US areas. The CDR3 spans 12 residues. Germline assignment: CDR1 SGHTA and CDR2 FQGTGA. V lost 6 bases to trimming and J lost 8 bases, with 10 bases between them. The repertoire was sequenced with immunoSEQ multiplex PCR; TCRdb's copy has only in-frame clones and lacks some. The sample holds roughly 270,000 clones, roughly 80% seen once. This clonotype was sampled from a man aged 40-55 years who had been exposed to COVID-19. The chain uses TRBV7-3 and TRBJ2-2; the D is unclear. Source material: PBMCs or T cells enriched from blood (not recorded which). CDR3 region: CASSTVRGELFF. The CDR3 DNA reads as TGTGCCAGCAGTACGGTCAGGGGGGAGCTGTTTTTT.